One and the same sample provided the 21 T cell receptor beta chains below, sequenced in a study of T cell repertoires in cytomegalovirus infection. TCRdb fed the reads into MiXCR, producing one record per CDR3 protein. Of around 630,000 distinct CDR3 sequences in the sample, roughly 26% were seen once. The sample comprised CD8+ T cells from PBMCs. Source of these receptors: a human donor in good health (CMV status not recorded). Some clones in this sample may be carry-over from other donors' samples.

With regard to this clonotype: Possible read error: a much larger clone is one base away. The chain is built from TRBV10-3 and TRBJ1-2; D gene uncertain. The CDR3 sequence is 12 residues long. Trimming cost V 0 bases and J 10 bases, with 9 bases left between them. Germline lookup yields CDR1 ENHRY and CDR2 SYGVKD. The CDR3: CAISESGVDYTF. CDR3 nucleotide sequence: TGTGCCATCAGTGAGTCCGGGGTCGACTACACCTTC.

This clonotype was recorded a few times. This sequence joins TRBV27 and TRBJ1-4, with 7 bases fitting TRBD1. Trimming cost V 4 bases and J 8 bases; bases outside gene matches: 7. This CDR3 has 14 residues. Germline V lookup: CDR1 MNHEY, CDR2 SMNVEV (reference sequence). CDR3 sequence reads: CASSSGTVKEKLFF. The CDR3 DNA is TGTGCCAGCAGTTCCGGGACAGTTAAAGAAAAACTGTTTTTT. The variable domain in full, with the rest retrieved from reference TRBV27 and TRBJ1-4, is EAQVTQNPRYLITVTGKKLTVTCSQNMNHEYMSWYRQDPGLGLRQIYYSMNVEVTDKGDVPEGYKVSRKEKRNFPLILESPSPNQTSLYFCASSSGTVKEKLFFGSGTQLSVL.

This clonotype was observed a few times. The chain has TRBV7-8 and TRBJ2-5; D is perhaps TRBD2 (7 bases). The CDR3 contains 15 residues. Germline CDR1 and CDR2: SGHVS and FQNEAQ. Trimming stripped 3 bases from V and 4 bases from J, with 15 bases between. CDR3 nucleotides: TGTGCCAGCAGCTTCCCGGGGGGCCGGGGAGAGACCCAGTACTTC. It codes for CASSFPGGRGETQYF. The complete variable domain, with remaining parts taken from reference TRBV7-8 and TRBJ2-5, reads GAGVSQSPRYKVAKRGQDVALRCDPISGHVSLFWYQQALGQGPEFLTYFQNEAQLDKSGLPSDRFFAERPEGSVSTLKIQRTQQEDSAVYLCASSFPGGRGETQYFGPGTRLLVL.

The chain links TRBV6-2 or TRBV6-3 to TRBJ1-5; no definite D call. Germline lookup yields CDR1 MNHEY and CDR2 SVGEGT. Trimming removed 0 bases at V and 2 bases at J, with 8 bases between. This CDR3 comprises 15 residues. CDR3 region: CASSYSSPGNQPQHF. DNA of the CDR3: TGTGCCAGCAGTTACTCGAGCCCGGGCAATCAGCCCCAGCATTTT.

This clonotype was observed a handful of times. CDR3 loop: CSVLSWIGNTDTQYF. The CDR3 DNA is TGCAGCGTTCTTAGTTGGATAGGGAACACAGATACGCAGTATTTT. This sequence joins TRBV29-1 and TRBJ2-3, with D hard to call. The CDR3 has 15 amino acids. Trimming removed 5 bases from V and 2 bases from J, with 17 bases in between. Germline-derived CDR1 and CDR2 are SQVTM and ANQGSEA.

The V call is TRBV29-1, the J call TRBJ2-2, with 9 bases that match TRBD1. The V gene's germline CDR1 is SQVTM and CDR2 ANQGSEA. J lost 4 bases, V lost 2 bases, and 11 bases had no gene match. This CDR3 region has 17 residues. The CDR3 bases are TGCAGCGTTGAAAGGACAGGGGAACTCACACTCACCGGGGAGCTGTTTTTT. It yields the protein CSVERTGELTLTGELFF.

V gene TRBV6-6 combines with J gene TRBJ2-7; possibly TRBD2 for D (6 bases). Germline values: CDR1 MNHNY, CDR2 SVGAGI (reference sequence). The CDR3 runs 15 residues. V lost 5 bases to trimming and J lost 3 bases, with 17 bases between them. CDR3 DNA: TGTGCCAGCAGTGGGGGACTCCTTTTGGACTACGAGCAGTACGTC. Residues: CASSGGLLLDYEQYV.

The rearrangement links TRBV28 to TRBJ2-7, with 7 bases fitting TRBD1. The V segment lost 0 bases and the J segment 6 bases; nucleotides outside the gene matches: 5. There are 14 residues in the CDR3. CDR1 MDHEN and CDR2 SYDVKM come from the germline V gene. CDR3 nucleotide sequence: TGTGCCAGCAGTTTATGCCGACAGGGTTGCGAGCAGTACGTC. The encoded protein is CASSLCRQGCEQYV.

In this sample, this clonotype turned up many times. The rearrangement uses TRBV19 and TRBJ1-1; D not resolved. CDR3 length equals 16 residues. Trimming took 3 bases from V and 1 from J, leaving 15 bases between them. CDR1 and CDR2 (germline): LNHDA, SQIVND (reference sequence). CDR3 residues: CASSIFGSATNTEAFF. CDR3 DNA sequence: TGTGCCAGTAGTATTTTCGGGTCGGCGACGAACACTGAAGCTTTCTTT.

This clonotype appeared many times. The chain links TRBV7-8 to TRBJ2-1; D is ambiguous. The germline V and J ends were trimmed by 4 bases and 0 bases, with 10 bases remaining between them. Germline CDR1 and CDR2: SGHVS and FQNEAQ. CDR3 length: 15 residues. DNA of the CDR3: TGTGCCAGCAGCTCACGGAGTAGCTCCTACAATGAGCAGTTCTTC. This gives the protein CASSSRSSSYNEQFF.

The chain links TRBV28 to TRBJ2-2; 7 bases agree with TRBD2. Germline V gives CDR1 MDHEN, CDR2 SYDVKM. The CDR3 is 16 amino acids. Trimming at V came to 7 bases and at J to 4 bases, leaving 12 bases not matched to a gene. In DNA form, the CDR3 reads TGTGCCAGCACCCCCCTGGGAGGGGAGTCCACCGGGGAGCTGTTTTTT. Translating gives CASTPLGGESTGELFF.

This clonotype was found a few times. J is TRBJ2-1 and V is TRBV20-1, with 10 bases identical to TRBD1. CDR3 size: 15 residues. Germline V lookup: CDR1 DFQATT, CDR2 SNEGSKA (reference sequence). The ends lost 0 bases at V and 3 bases at J; junction bases unmatched: 2. Here the CDR3 DNA reads TGCAGTGCTAGAGATGGGGACAGGGGCTACAATGAGCAGTTCTTC. As protein: CSARDGDRGYNEQFF.

Remarks on this clonotype: An end of the junction differs from the germline gene, which may be a read error. The chain joins TRBV9 to TRBJ2-1; tentatively, D is TRBD1 (6 bases). CDR1 is SGDLS and CDR2 is YYNGEE in the germline V gene. This CDR3 has 13 residues. The CDR3 DNA follows: TGTGCCAGCAGCGGAAGCTGGGACAATGAGCGGTTCTTC. It translates to CASSGSWDNERFF.

Notes on this clonotype: One end of the junction is discordant with germline, which a read error may explain. J is TRBJ2-1 and V is TRBV7-6; D is unclear. CDR1 is SGHVS and CDR2 is FNYEAQ in the germline V gene. This CDR3 comprises 13 residues. The CDR3 spells CTSSLGDNNEQFF. DNA of the CDR3: TGTACCAGCAGCTTAGGTGACAACAATGAGCAGTTCTTC.

This clonotype was recorded a few times. The DNA of the CDR3 is TGTGCCAGCACATATGGCTTAGCAGCGAATCAGCCCCAGCATTTT. Translating gives CASTYGLAANQPQHF. V and J are TRBV7-8 and TRBJ1-5; D not certain. Trimming took off 7 bases at V and 4 bases at J, with 17 bases between the two ends. The CDR3 sequence is 15 residues long. The germline V gene has CDR1 SGHVS and CDR2 FQNEAQ. Together with reference TRBV7-8 and TRBJ1-5, the CDR3 gives the full variable domain: GAGVSQSPRYKVAKRGQDVALRCDPISGHVSLFWYQQALGQGPEFLTYFQNEAQLDKSGLPSDRFFAERPEGSVSTLKIQRTQQEDSAVYLCASTYGLAANQPQHFGDGTRLSIL.

The chain joins TRBV6-1 to TRBJ2-1; D ambiguous. This CDR3 has 14 residues. Per germline, CDR1 MNHNS and CDR2 SASEGT. The ends were cut back, 10 bases at V and 8 bases at J, with 21 bases in the middle. The CDR3 spells CAIQTHRARDEQFF. CDR3 nucleotide sequence: TGTGCCATCCAGACTCATAGGGCTCGTGATGAGCAGTTCTTC.

This chain connects TRBV25-1 to TRBJ2-7, with 8 positions matching TRBD1. Germline V gene lookup returns CDR1 MGHDK and CDR2 SYGVNS. This CDR3 has 19 amino acids. Germline trimming cut 6 bases from V and 4 bases from J; bases unmatched to any gene: 23. CDR3 sequence reads: CASSVNWAHSTGDLYEQYF. In DNA, the CDR3 is TGTGCCAGCAGCGTGAACTGGGCCCACTCGACAGGGGATCTATACGAGCAGTACTTC.

The chain employs TRBV20-1 and TRBJ1-2, with D unresolved. The CDR3 has 16 residues. Germline lookup yields CDR1 DFQATT and CDR2 SNEGSKA (reference sequence). The V end was cut by 0 bases, the J end by 2 bases, with 16 bases between. CDR3 sequence: CSARDWASPVNYGYTF. CDR3 DNA sequence: TGCAGTGCTAGAGATTGGGCCAGTCCAGTAAACTATGGCTACACCTTC.

This clonotype was detected a few times. The rearrangement uses TRBV29-1 and TRBJ2-2, with a weak D call TRBD1 (6 bases). Per the germline V gene, CDR1 is SQVTM and CDR2 is ANQGSEA. V lost 4 bases to trimming and J lost 5 bases, with 11 bases between them. This CDR3 is 13 amino acids long. The chain's CDR3 is CSVVAGETGELFF. DNA for the CDR3: TGCAGCGTTGTAGCAGGGGAGACCGGGGAGCTGTTTTTT.

The chain carries TRBV27 and TRBJ2-3; TRBD2 agrees at 13 bases. V lost 5 bases and J lost 2; bases outside the gene matches: 4. The CDR3 has 16 residues. Germline V CDR1 and CDR2: MNHEY, SMNVEV (reference sequence). The CDR3: CASSAGTSGATDTQYF. DNA of the CDR3: TGTGCCAGCAGTGCCGGGACTAGCGGGGCCACAGATACGCAGTATTTT.

This clonotype was picked up a small number of times. This chain joins TRBV27 and TRBJ2-7, with D possibly being TRBD1 or TRBD2 (5 bases each). This CDR3 is 13 amino acids long. Germline lookup yields CDR1 MNHEY and CDR2 SMNVEV (reference sequence). The V gene lost 8 bases and the J gene lost 7 bases, with 18 bases spanning the gap. The CDR3 spells CASSFNLGTEQYV. The CDR3 DNA sequence: TGTGCCAGCTCCTTTAATTTGGGGACGGAGCAGTACGTC.